This record covers a single T cell receptor (beta chain). What it recognizes is unknown. These data come from a study of cytomegalovirus exposure and HLA in healthy donors. General study points: Among TCR sequences, most were rare, though some public TCRs appeared in many donors.

Looked up from germline, CDR1 is SGHAT and CDR2 is FQNNGV. J gave up 0 bases and V 5 bases, and 3 bases lay outside the gene matches. The CDR3 spans 14 residues. Data came from immunoSEQ multiplex PCR; TCRdb stores just in-frame clones and leaves some out. The data hold about 140,000 clones, with roughly nine tenths observed a single time. The chain uses TRBV11-2 and TRBJ1-1; 7 bases are a match to TRBD1. This sequence was found in a man younger than 35 in good health and CMV-seronegative. What was sequenced was PBMCs. The DNA for the CDR3 is TGTGCCAGCAGCCCGGGACAGTTGAACACTGAAGCTTTCTTT. Its protein is CASSPGQLNTEAFF.